Listed below are T cell receptor beta chains from one sample, sequenced in a study of blood T cell repertoires in COVID-19. Produced via immunoSEQ multiplex PCR; TCRdb's table is partial and in-frame only. The table lists 150,000 to 200,000 clones, around 85% of them singletons. The specimen sequenced was peripheral blood. These receptors were collected from a woman aged 55-69 years with acute or convalescent COVID-19. CDR3s include the opening cysteine and the closing phenylalanine or tryptophan. The order of the fields is D gene, V gene, J gene, clone size, CDR3 DNA, CDR3 protein. D genes are given only for firm matches. Some rows mark clone size as missing; the rest say once, few, many or name a class of expanded clone.

D gene: TRBD1; V gene: TRBV7-8; J gene: TRBJ2-5; clone size: -; CDR3 DNA: TGTGCCAGCAGCCCCGGACAGGGGAGATTTCCCGAGACCCAGTACTTC; CDR3 protein: CASSPGQGRFPETQYF
D gene: -; V gene: TRBV14; J gene: TRBJ2-1; clone size: once; CDR3 DNA: TGTGCCAGCAGCCAATTTGTGTGGACTAATGAGCAGTTCTTC; CDR3 protein: CASSQFVWTNEQFF
D gene: -; V gene: TRBV19; J gene: TRBJ1-2; clone size: -; CDR3 DNA: TGTGCCAGTAGTATAAACTTCAGGGGAGGGTATGGCTACACCTTC; CDR3 protein: CASSINFRGGYGYTF
D gene: TRBD1; V gene: TRBV6-5; J gene: TRBJ1-1; clone size: -; CDR3 DNA: TGTGCCAGCAGCCGGGGACAGGGGGCGTTTACTGAAGCTTTCTTT; CDR3 protein: CASSRGQGAFTEAFF
D gene: -; V gene: TRBV9; J gene: TRBJ2-3; clone size: -; CDR3 DNA: TGTGCCAGCAGCGGACTTCAGGGTGCAGATACGCAGTATTTT; CDR3 protein: CASSGLQGADTQYF
D gene: TRBD1; V gene: TRBV28; J gene: TRBJ2-5; clone size: -; CDR3 DNA: TGTGCCAGCAGTATAACCCGACAGGGGGCTCAAGAGACCCAGTACTTC; CDR3 protein: CASSITRQGAQETQYF
D gene: -; V gene: TRBV5-1; J gene: TRBJ1-1; clone size: -; CDR3 DNA: TGCGCCAGCAGCGACAAAGGGTTTAGCGCTGAAGCTTTCTTT; CDR3 protein: CASSDKGFSAEAFF
D gene: -; V gene: TRBV7-8; J gene: TRBJ2-5; clone size: -; CDR3 DNA: TGTGCCAGCAGCTTGCTCAGGGGACAAGAGACCCAGTACTTC; CDR3 protein: CASSLLRGQETQYF
D gene: TRBD2; V gene: TRBV6-5; J gene: TRBJ2-5; clone size: -; CDR3 DNA: TGTGCCAGCGAGGCGGGAGGACTCACGGAGACCCAGTACTTC; CDR3 protein: CASEAGGLTETQYF
D gene: -; V gene: TRBV2; J gene: TRBJ2-1; clone size: -; CDR3 DNA: TGTGCCAGCAGTGTTAGCCGGGGATCCAATGAGCAGTTCTTC; CDR3 protein: CASSVSRGSNEQFF
D gene: TRBD1; V gene: TRBV7-9; J gene: TRBJ2-7; clone size: -; CDR3 DNA: TGTGCCAGCAGCTCCGGGACAGGGAAAAGCTACGAGCAGTACTTC; CDR3 protein: CASSSGTGKSYEQYF
D gene: -; V gene: TRBV4-2; J gene: TRBJ1-5; clone size: -; CDR3 DNA: TGTGCCAGCAGCCAAGGAAGTAGTCAGCCCCAGCATTTT; CDR3 protein: CASSQGSSQPQHF
D gene: -; V gene: TRBV7-2; J gene: TRBJ2-3; clone size: once; CDR3 DNA: TGTGCCAGCAGCTTGCGGGGCCCCACAGATACGCAGTATTTT; CDR3 protein: CASSLRGPTDTQYF
D gene: -; V gene: TRBV3-1/TRBV3-2; J gene: TRBJ1-1; clone size: few; CDR3 DNA: TGTGCCAGCAGCCAAGCTGTAGGGGGGGGGTTTGAAGCTTTCTTT; CDR3 protein: CASSQAVGGGFEAFF
D gene: TRBD2; V gene: TRBV5-1; J gene: TRBJ2-6; clone size: -; CDR3 DNA: TGCGCCAGCAGCCCAACGGGAGGCAACTCTGGGGCCAACGTCCTGACTTTC; CDR3 protein: CASSPTGGNSGANVLTF
D gene: -; V gene: TRBV2; J gene: TRBJ2-2; clone size: -; CDR3 DNA: TGTGCCAGCAGCCCCCGACTACTTCTGAACACCGGGGAGCTGTTTTTT; CDR3 protein: CASSPRLLLNTGELFF
D gene: TRBD2; V gene: TRBV7-9; J gene: TRBJ2-3; clone size: -; CDR3 DNA: TGTGCCAGCAGCTTGGGACTAGCGGTAGAGGGAGCGCAGTATTTT; CDR3 protein: CASSLGLAVEGAQYF
D gene: TRBD1; V gene: TRBV28; J gene: TRBJ1-6; clone size: once; CDR3 DNA: TGTGCCAGCAGTTCCGGGACAGGGAATTCACCCCTCCACTTT; CDR3 protein: CASSSGTGNSPLHF
D gene: TRBD2; V gene: TRBV5-6; J gene: TRBJ2-7; clone size: -; CDR3 DNA: TGTGCCAGCAGCTTGGAAGTCGGGACTAGCGGGACTTACGAGCAGTACTTC; CDR3 protein: CASSLEVGTSGTYEQYF
D gene: TRBD2; V gene: TRBV7-2; J gene: TRBJ2-7; clone size: -; CDR3 DNA: TGTGCCAGCAGCCTATTAGCGGGAGATTCCGAGCAGTACTTC; CDR3 protein: CASSLLAGDSEQYF
D gene: TRBD1; V gene: TRBV7-6; J gene: TRBJ1-4; clone size: -; CDR3 DNA: TGTGCCAGCAGCTTAGCCCGGGCAGGGGGGAACGAAAAACTGTTTTTT; CDR3 protein: CASSLARAGGNEKLFF
D gene: -; V gene: TRBV5-5; J gene: TRBJ1-1; clone size: -; CDR3 DNA: TGTGCCAGCAGCTTATCACAGAGGAACACTGAAGCTTTCTTT; CDR3 protein: CASSLSQRNTEAFF
D gene: -; V gene: TRBV28; J gene: TRBJ2-3; clone size: -; CDR3 DNA: TGTGCCAGCAGTACCACCATGGGAGGCACTAGCACAGATACGCAGTATTTT; CDR3 protein: CASSTTMGGTSTDTQYF
D gene: TRBD1; V gene: TRBV11-3; J gene: TRBJ1-4; clone size: -; CDR3 DNA: TGTGCCAGCAGCTTCGGACAGGGGATTGTTGCAGGGGAAAAACTGTTTTTT; CDR3 protein: CASSFGQGIVAGEKLFF
D gene: -; V gene: TRBV5-1; J gene: TRBJ1-5; clone size: -; CDR3 DNA: TGCGCCAGCAGCTTGGGGTTGGGGGAGGGTCAGCCCCAGCATTTT; CDR3 protein: CASSLGLGEGQPQHF
D gene: TRBD1; V gene: TRBV28; J gene: TRBJ1-1; clone size: -; CDR3 DNA: TGTGCCAGCAAAGGAGACAGGGCTTACACTGAAGCTTTCTTT; CDR3 protein: CASKGDRAYTEAFF
D gene: TRBD2; V gene: TRBV10-2; J gene: TRBJ2-7; clone size: many; CDR3 DNA: TGCGCCAGCAGGGTGACGGGGGGTGGCTACGAGCAGTACTTC; CDR3 protein: CASRVTGGGYEQYF
D gene: -; V gene: TRBV2; J gene: TRBJ1-2; clone size: -; CDR3 DNA: TGTGCCAGCGGGGCTGGGGGAGGAGGCTACACCTTC; CDR3 protein: CASGAGGGGYTF
D gene: TRBD2; V gene: TRBV27; J gene: TRBJ2-2; clone size: -; CDR3 DNA: TGTGCCAGCAGTTTAACCCTGACTAGCGGGAGGGGTGGGGAGCTGTTTTTT; CDR3 protein: CASSLTLTSGRGGELFF
D gene: -; V gene: TRBV9; J gene: TRBJ2-1; clone size: -; CDR3 DNA: TGTGCCAGCAGCGTTGGTAGTTCCAGGGGAAATGAGCAGTTCTTC; CDR3 protein: CASSVGSSRGNEQFF
D gene: -; V gene: TRBV27; J gene: TRBJ2-7; clone size: -; CDR3 DNA: TGTGCCAGCAGTCCCCTGCAGGCAGGGCTAGACGAGCAGTACTTC; CDR3 protein: CASSPLQAGLDEQYF
D gene: TRBD1; V gene: TRBV5-1; J gene: TRBJ1-2; clone size: -; CDR3 DNA: TGCGCCAGCAGGGTAGGGGGCGATCCAGGCTACACCTTC; CDR3 protein: CASRVGGDPGYTF
D gene: TRBD2; V gene: TRBV5-6; J gene: TRBJ2-5; clone size: -; CDR3 DNA: TGTGCCAGCAGCTTTCGGCTAGCGGTTAGGGGATGGGAGACCCAGTACTTC; CDR3 protein: CASSFRLAVRGWETQYF
D gene: TRBD2; V gene: TRBV9; J gene: TRBJ2-1; clone size: few; CDR3 DNA: TGTGCCAGCAGCGTAGGGACTAGTGGCCCAGAGCAGTTCTTC; CDR3 protein: CASSVGTSGPEQFF
D gene: TRBD1; V gene: TRBV11-3; J gene: TRBJ1-2; clone size: -; CDR3 DNA: TGTGCCAGCAGCTCCGGACAGGGGGACGGTGGCTACACCTTC; CDR3 protein: CASSSGQGDGGYTF
D gene: TRBD2; V gene: TRBV3-1/TRBV3-2; J gene: TRBJ2-5; clone size: -; CDR3 DNA: TGTGCCAGCAGCCGGGGACTAGCGGGAGGAGGGCGAGAGACCCAGTACTTC; CDR3 protein: CASSRGLAGGGRETQYF
D gene: TRBD2; V gene: TRBV9; J gene: TRBJ2-1; clone size: -; CDR3 DNA: TGTGCCAGCAGCGTCAGCGGGAGTAACCCCTACAATGAGCAGTTCTTC; CDR3 protein: CASSVSGSNPYNEQFF
D gene: TRBD1; V gene: TRBV7-9; J gene: TRBJ1-6; clone size: once; CDR3 DNA: TGTGCCAGCAGCATCCCGGGACAGGGAAATTCACCCCTCCACTTT; CDR3 protein: CASSIPGQGNSPLHF
D gene: -; V gene: TRBV10-3; J gene: TRBJ1-1; clone size: few; CDR3 DNA: TGTGCCATCAGTGAGCAGGGATCGAACACTGAAGCTTTCTTT; CDR3 protein: CAISEQGSNTEAFF
D gene: -; V gene: TRBV6-5; J gene: TRBJ1-1; clone size: -; CDR3 DNA: TGTGCCAGCAGCCGTCCCCCCGGGACTTACTTCTTT; CDR3 protein: CASSRPPGTYFF
D gene: TRBD1; V gene: TRBV11-2; J gene: TRBJ1-5; clone size: -; CDR3 DNA: TGTGCCAGCAGCTCGGGACAGGGGCCCAATCAGCCCCAGCATTTT; CDR3 protein: CASSSGQGPNQPQHF
D gene: -; V gene: TRBV11-2; J gene: TRBJ2-7; clone size: few; CDR3 DNA: TGTGCCAGCAGCTACCTATACAGGGCCTCCTACGAGCAGTACTTC; CDR3 protein: CASSYLYRASYEQYF
D gene: -; V gene: TRBV5-4; J gene: TRBJ2-3; clone size: -; CDR3 DNA: TGTGCCAGCAGCCCAACAGCAGGGTTGGGCACAGATACGCAGTATTTT; CDR3 protein: CASSPTAGLGTDTQYF
D gene: -; V gene: TRBV9; J gene: TRBJ2-3; clone size: -; CDR3 DNA: TGTGCCAGCAGCGCCGCAGGGAGCACAGATACGCAGTATTTT; CDR3 protein: CASSAAGSTDTQYF
D gene: TRBD2; V gene: TRBV4-2; J gene: TRBJ2-1; clone size: -; CDR3 DNA: TGTGCCAGCAGCCCCCCTGGGCTAGCGGGACGAAATGAGCAGTTCTTC; CDR3 protein: CASSPPGLAGRNEQFF
D gene: TRBD1; V gene: TRBV18; J gene: TRBJ1-5; clone size: -; CDR3 DNA: TGTGCCAGCTCACTTACTCACCTGACAGGGCAGCAGAATCAGCCCCAGCATTTT; CDR3 protein: CASSLTHLTGQQNQPQHF
D gene: TRBD2; V gene: TRBV7-3; J gene: TRBJ2-1; clone size: -; CDR3 DNA: TGTGCCAGCAGCCCAAGGAGGGGACTAGCGGGAGGGGTCAATGAGCAGTTCTTC; CDR3 protein: CASSPRRGLAGGVNEQFF
D gene: -; V gene: TRBV10-2; J gene: TRBJ1-5; clone size: -; CDR3 DNA: TGCGCCAGCGCCTCAGCAGGTGCCAGCAATCAGCCCCAGCATTTT; CDR3 protein: CASASAGASNQPQHF
D gene: -; V gene: TRBV10-3; J gene: TRBJ2-1; clone size: -; CDR3 DNA: TGTGCCATCAGTGAGTCAAGGGCAGGGAATGAGCAGTTCTTC; CDR3 protein: CAISESRAGNEQFF
D gene: TRBD1; V gene: TRBV28; J gene: TRBJ1-2; clone size: -; CDR3 DNA: TGTGCCAGCAGTTACTCCCTTATGCGGACAGGGAAGTCGTATGGCTACACCTTC; CDR3 protein: CASSYSLMRTGKSYGYTF
D gene: -; V gene: TRBV18; J gene: TRBJ2-3; clone size: -; CDR3 DNA: TGTGCCAGCTCACCACCGGGGGGAGATACGCAGTATTTT; CDR3 protein: CASSPPGGDTQYF
D gene: TRBD1; V gene: TRBV2; J gene: TRBJ2-5; clone size: -; CDR3 DNA: TGTGCCAGCAGTGGGACCAGGGGGCGGCAAGAGACCCAGTACTTC; CDR3 protein: CASSGTRGRQETQYF
D gene: -; V gene: TRBV7-9; J gene: TRBJ1-5; clone size: -; CDR3 DNA: TGTGCCAGCAGCCTCCTACCCAATCAGCCCCAGCATTTT; CDR3 protein: CASSLLPNQPQHF
D gene: -; V gene: TRBV18; J gene: TRBJ2-1; clone size: -; CDR3 DNA: TGTGCCAGCTCACCAATGGCAGGGCCCACATCGAGCTCCTACAATGAGCAGTTCTTC; CDR3 protein: CASSPMAGPTSSSYNEQFF